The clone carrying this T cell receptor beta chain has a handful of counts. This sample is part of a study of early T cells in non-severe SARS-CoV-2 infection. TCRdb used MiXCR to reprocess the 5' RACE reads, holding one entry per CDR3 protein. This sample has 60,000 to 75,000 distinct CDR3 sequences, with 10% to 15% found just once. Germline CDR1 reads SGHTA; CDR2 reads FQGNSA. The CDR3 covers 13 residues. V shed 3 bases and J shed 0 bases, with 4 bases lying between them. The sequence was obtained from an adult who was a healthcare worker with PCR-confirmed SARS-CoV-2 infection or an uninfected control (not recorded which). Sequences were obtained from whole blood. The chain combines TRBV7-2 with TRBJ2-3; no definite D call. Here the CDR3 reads CASSFLSTDTQYF. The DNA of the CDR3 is TGTGCCAGCAGCTTTCTTAGCACAGATACGCAGTATTTT. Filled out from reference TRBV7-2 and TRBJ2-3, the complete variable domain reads GAGVSQSPSNKVTEKGKDVELRCDPISGHTALYWYRQSLGQGLEFLIYFQGNSAPDKSGLPSDRFSAERTGGSVSTLTIQRTQQEDSAVYLCASSFLSTDTQYFGPGTRLTVL.